This is a list of T cell receptor beta chains from one sample in a study of CD8 T cells in Susac syndrome. From the immunoSEQ multiplex PCR reads, TCRdb called clonotypes with MiXCR, one entry per CDR3 protein. The data hold a few hundred thousand distinct CDR3 sequences, with approximately 94% observed a single time. The sample comprised CD4+ T cells from PBMCs. Receptors originate from a human donor with Susac syndrome. The CDR3 runs from the conserved cysteine through the conserved F or W. D genes are given only for firm matches. Size values are once, few and many counts, or a class for expanded clones, and some rows have none.

clone size,D gene,V gene,J gene,CDR3 DNA,CDR3 protein
.,.,TRBV12-3/TRBV12-4,TRBJ2-4,TGTGCCAGCAGTTTAAGGGGTGGGGGGCACGACATTCAGTACTTC,CASSLRGGGHDIQYF
.,.,TRBV4-3,TRBJ2-3,TGCGCCAGCAGCCAAGATCTATTAAGGAGAGATACGCAGTATTTT,CASSQDLLRRDTQYF
.,.,TRBV3-1,TRBJ1-1,TGTGCCAGCAGCCAAGAGCCCCCTGAAGCTTTCTTT,CASSQEPPEAFF
.,.,TRBV7-2,TRBJ2-1,TGTGCCAGCAGCTCTAAGCGCGGGACCAATGAGCAGTTCTTC,CASSSKRGTNEQFF
once,.,TRBV7-9,TRBJ2-3,TGTGCCAGCAGCTCTAACACAGATACGCAGTATTTT,CASSSNTDTQYF
once,.,TRBV29-1,TRBJ2-2,TGCAGCGTTGACGTCGCCGGGGACACCGGGGAGCTGTTTTTT,CSVDVAGDTGELFF
.,TRBD2,TRBV15,TRBJ2-3,TGTGCCACCAGCATAAGAGCGGGGGCCGGAACAGATACGCAGTATTTT,CATSIRAGAGTDTQYF
.,.,TRBV20-1,TRBJ2-7,TGCAGTGCTATCCAAGGGGCCGGCGAGCAGTACTTC,CSAIQGAGEQYF
.,.,TRBV20-1,TRBJ1-1,TGCAGTGCTATGGGGGGGCGAACTGAAGCTTTCTTT,CSAMGGRTEAFF
.,.,TRBV5-1,TRBJ1-6,TGCGCCAGCAGCTTGTGGGGAGGACAGCCCGGGGATAATTCACCCCTCCACTTT,CASSLWGGQPGDNSPLHF
.,.,TRBV4-2,TRBJ1-4,TGTGCCAGCAGCCAAGATCCCCAAGGGGATACAACTAATGAAAAACTGTTTTTT,CASSQDPQGDTTNEKLFF
.,.,TRBV19,TRBJ2-3,TGTGCCAGTAGTATAGCAGGTCTTCGGACAGATACGCAGTATTTT,CASSIAGLRTDTQYF
.,TRBD1,TRBV5-1,TRBJ2-1,TGCGCCAGCCGGACAGGGGACTCCTACAATGAGCAGTTCTTC,CASRTGDSYNEQFF
.,TRBD1,TRBV28,TRBJ1-5,TGTGCCAGCCAACTAAAAGGGGGCTTCAATCAGCCCCAGCATTTT,CASQLKGGFNQPQHF
.,TRBD1,TRBV7-9,TRBJ1-2,TGTGCCAGCAGCGCTAGACAGGGCAATAACTATGGCTACACCTTC,CASSARQGNNYGYTF
.,.,TRBV6-5,TRBJ2-5,TGTGCCAGCAGTGCGGGACACCGGGGGGAGACCCAGTACTTC,CASSAGHRGETQYF
once,.,TRBV6-2/TRBV6-3,TRBJ1-1,TGTGCCACCAAGGAGACCGACAGCAGCACTGAAGCTTTCTTT,CATKETDSSTEAFF
.,.,TRBV20-1,TRBJ2-7,TGCAGTGCTAGGGACCCGGCCGGGGCCCACGAGCAGTACTTC,CSARDPAGAHEQYF
.,TRBD1,TRBV9,TRBJ1-6,TGTGCCAGCAGCCCTCCGGGACAGTTTTCACCCCTCCACTTT,CASSPPGQFSPLHF
.,.,TRBV12-3/TRBV12-4,TRBJ1-6,TGTGCCAGCAGTTTAGGACAGAAGGATTCACCCCTCCACTTT,CASSLGQKDSPLHF
.,TRBD1,TRBV5-6,TRBJ1-5,TGTGCCAGCAGCTCCCGGGACAGTTACAATCAGCCCCAGCATTTT,CASSSRDSYNQPQHF
.,TRBD2,TRBV20-1,TRBJ2-1,TGCAGTGCTCAAGGACTAGCGGGGACCGCGATCTCCTACAATGAGCAGTTCTTC,CSAQGLAGTAISYNEQFF
.,.,TRBV6-5,TRBJ1-4,TGTGCCAGCAGTTACTCTTTGACCGCATGGGGTAATGAAAAACTGTTTTTT,CASSYSLTAWGNEKLFF
.,TRBD1,TRBV30,TRBJ1-4,TGTGCCTGGACCGGGACAGGAGCAACTAATGAAAAACTGTTTTTT,CAWTGTGATNEKLFF
.,.,TRBV5-4,TRBJ2-1,TGTGCCAGCAGCGTCGACCCAAGCAGTGAGCAGTTCTTC,CASSVDPSSEQFF
.,.,TRBV7-6,TRBJ1-5,TGTGCCAGCAGCCCCGGTGAGGGGAGGAATCAGCCCCAGCATTTT,CASSPGEGRNQPQHF
.,TRBD1,TRBV20-1,TRBJ1-5,TGCAGTGCTAGAAGCCTGACAGGGAATCAGCCCCAGCATTTT,CSARSLTGNQPQHF
.,.,TRBV4-2,TRBJ1-5,TGTGCCAGCAGCCTCAACAGGGACAATCAGCCCCAGCATTTT,CASSLNRDNQPQHF
.,.,TRBV28,TRBJ2-4,TGTGCCAGCAGTTTCGCAAGTCGCGGGACAGTACCCAAAAACATTCAGTACTTC,CASSFASRGTVPKNIQYF
.,.,TRBV20-1,TRBJ2-7,TGCAGTGCGCCCGGCTCGTTGAGGGGCAACTCCTACGAGCAGTACTTC,CSAPGSLRGNSYEQYF
.,.,TRBV5-8,TRBJ2-5,TGTGCCAGCAGCTTGGAACTGGCAGGAAGGGACGAGACCCAGTACTTC,CASSLELAGRDETQYF
.,.,TRBV5-1,TRBJ2-3,TGCGCCAGTTTTAAAGTGCGGACCCATGCCTCGGATACGCAGTATTTT,CASFKVRTHASDTQYF
.,.,TRBV11-2,TRBJ1-4,TGTGCCAGCAGCTTATTCGCAACTAATGAAAAACTGTTTTTT,CASSLFATNEKLFF
.,TRBD2,TRBV11-1,TRBJ2-3,TGTGCCAGCAGACGACTAGCGGGGGGCACAGATACGCAGTATTTT,CASRRLAGGTDTQYF
.,.,TRBV5-6,TRBJ1-1,TGTGCCAGCAGCTTGGGACCTGCGAGCACTGAAGCTTTCTTT,CASSLGPASTEAFF
.,TRBD1,TRBV28,TRBJ1-6,TGTGCCAGCAGTTTATGGACAGGGGTGGGTTCACCCCTCCACTTT,CASSLWTGVGSPLHF
.,TRBD2,TRBV9,TRBJ2-5,TGTGCCAGCAGCGTAGCCCCCACGGGAGGTATGGGCCAAGAGACCCAGTACTTC,CASSVAPTGGMGQETQYF
.,.,TRBV2,TRBJ2-4,TGTGTGCAGGCGGCAGGCAAAAACATTCAGTACTTC,CVQAAGKNIQYF
.,.,TRBV13,TRBJ1-1,TGTGCCAGCAGCTTAGCACCCGGGGGGGACACTGAAGCTTTCTTT,CASSLAPGGDTEAFF
.,.,TRBV12-3/TRBV12-4,TRBJ1-6,TGTGCCAGCACCTTACGGTCGGCGAATTCACCCCTCCACTTT,CASTLRSANSPLHF
.,.,TRBV15,TRBJ2-5,TGTGCCACCAGCAGGGAACACGGGGAGACCCAGTACTTC,CATSREHGETQYF
.,TRBD1,TRBV20-1,TRBJ2-1,TGCAGTGCTAGTCCCATACAGGGGCCCAACAATGAGCAGTTCTTC,CSASPIQGPNNEQFF
.,.,TRBV11-2,TRBJ1-6,TGTGCCAGCAGCCCCATCGTTTGGGGGGCCGATCCCCGACCCCTCCACTTT,CASSPIVWGADPRPLHF
.,.,TRBV5-6,TRBJ1-6,TGTGCCAGCAGCGCGGACCGAGGCTCCTATAATTCACCCCTCCACTTT,CASSADRGSYNSPLHF
.,.,TRBV28,TRBJ2-7,TGTGCCAGCAGGGCCGACAGGACCTACGAGCAGTACTTC,CASRADRTYEQYF
.,.,TRBV6-2/TRBV6-3,TRBJ1-5,TGTGCCAGCAGTTACTCGACGACAGTTCAGCCCCAGCATTTT,CASSYSTTVQPQHF
.,.,TRBV12-3/TRBV12-4,TRBJ2-4,TGTGCCAGCAGTTTAAGGGACGGAGTCAAAAACATTCAGTACTTC,CASSLRDGVKNIQYF
.,.,TRBV29-1,TRBJ1-1,TGCAGCGCCGGGGGGTTGAACACTGAAGCTTTCTTT,CSAGGLNTEAFF
.,TRBD2,TRBV6-2/TRBV6-3,TRBJ2-1,TGTGCCAGCAGTTCACTAGCGGGGGACCACAATGAGCAGTTCTTC,CASSSLAGDHNEQFF
.,TRBD2,TRBV5-4,TRBJ2-7,TGTGCCAGCAGCCCCTCCGGGACTAGCGGGGGGGCCCTGTGGGAGCAGTACTTC,CASSPSGTSGGALWEQYF
.,.,TRBV29-1,TRBJ2-5,TGCAGCGTTAAATTTGCGGGGCCGACTCAGACCCAGTACTTC,CSVKFAGPTQTQYF
.,.,TRBV7-9,TRBJ1-2,TGTGCCAGCAGCTTAGTAGGCAGGGTATATGATGGCTACACCTTC,CASSLVGRVYDGYTF
.,TRBD2,TRBV24-1,TRBJ2-1,TGTGCCACCAGTGACAGCGGGGCATACAATGAGCAGTTCTTC,CATSDSGAYNEQFF
.,TRBD1,TRBV5-6,TRBJ1-1,TGTGCCAGCAGCCGGGACAGCACCAGTGAAGCTTTCTTT,CASSRDSTSEAFF
.,.,TRBV7-2,TRBJ1-6,TGTGCCAGCAGCTTAGGAGACCCGGGGGTAGTATTTTCACCCCTCCACTTT,CASSLGDPGVVFSPLHF
.,TRBD2,TRBV6-1,TRBJ2-4,TGTGCCAGCAGCTCCCCCCCAGCGGGGGACAAAAACATTCAGTACTTC,CASSSPPAGDKNIQYF
.,.,TRBV30,TRBJ2-3,TGTGCCTGGAGGTCGGGGTATTTTGCAGATACGCAGTATTTT,CAWRSGYFADTQYF
.,.,TRBV30,TRBJ1-2,TGTGCCTGGACTAGGGGGTACTATATGGCTACGACCTTC,CAWTRGYYMATTF
.,.,TRBV25-1,TRBJ2-1,TGTGCCAGCACCGGGACAAACAATGAGCAGTTCTTC,CASTGTNNEQFF
.,.,TRBV4-3,TRBJ1-5,TGCGCCAGTTCGGCAGGGAGGCATCAGCCCCAGCATTTT,CASSAGRHQPQHF